The 29 T cell receptor beta chains in this list originate from one sample, sequenced in a study of cytomegalovirus exposure and HLA in healthy donors. The PCR had 60 Vbeta and 13 Jbeta primers. The protocol was immunoSEQ multiplex PCR, while the TCRdb copy is restricted to in-frame clones and leaves out a portion. The table shows 65,000 to 85,000 clones, with 72% occurring only once. Source material: PBMCs. All receptors derive from a man aged 55 to 70 in good health and CMV-seropositive.

The chain employs TRBV7-9 and TRBJ2-1, with TRBD1 matching 8 bases. Germline CDR1 is SEHNR and CDR2 is FQNEAQ (reference sequence). J lost 0 bases, V lost 4 bases, and 5 bases had no gene match. There are 16 residues in the CDR3. The DNA of the CDR3 is TGTGCCAGCAGCTCTCCTACAGGGGGCTCCTACAATGAGCAGTTCTTC. Its protein is CASSSPTGGSYNEQFF.

The chain links TRBV5-4 to TRBJ2-1; D may be TRBD2 (5 bases). The germline CDR1 and CDR2 sequences are SGHNT and YYREEE (reference sequence). CDR3 length: 13 amino acids. V lost 8 bases and J lost 6, with 15 bases in between. The CDR3 DNA follows: TGTGCCAGTAGGCGGGCGATAAGCAATGAGCAGTTCTTC. Residues: CASRRAISNEQFF.

On this clone itself: A junction boundary mismatches the germline segment, possibly from a read error. The CDR3 region is CSSSFLDNEQFF. For the CDR3, the DNA is TGTTCCAGCAGCTTTCTCGACAATGAGCAGTTCTTC. The gene calls are TRBV7-9 and TRBJ2-1, with no clear D. The CDR3 length is 12 residues. Germline CDR1 and CDR2: SEHNR and FQNEAQ (reference sequence).

The chain combines TRBV15 with TRBJ1-1; D is unresolved. V gave up 8 bases and J gave up 6 bases, with 13 bases separating them. CDR3 size: 12 residues. CDR1 and CDR2 from the germline V gene are LNHNV and YYDKDF (reference sequence). The CDR3 sequence: CATSRLRAEAFF. The CDR3 region has the DNA TGTGCCACCTCTAGATTACGGGCTGAAGCTTTCTTT.

There are a few counts of this clone. The chain recombines TRBV27 with TRBJ2-3, with TRBD2 matching over 8 bases. V was pared by 4 bases and J by 0 bases, with 0 bases of the junction left unmatched. CDR1 is MNHEY, CDR2 SMNVEV, per germline (reference sequence). The CDR3 runs 14 residues. The CDR3 DNA reads TGTGCCAGCAGTTCTAGCGGGAGCACAGATACGCAGTATTTT. This gives the protein CASSSSGSTDTQYF.

This chain joins TRBV5-4 and TRBJ2-1; D is possibly TRBD1 (6 bases). Between the trimmed V and J ends, which lost 4 bases and 3 bases, there was a span of 17 bases. This CDR3 has 16 amino acids. CDR1 and CDR2 from the germline V gene are SGHNT and YYREEE (reference sequence). The CDR3 reads CASSDKKDSLYNEQFF. CDR3 nucleotides: TGTGCCAGCAGCGACAAAAAGGACAGCCTCTACAATGAGCAGTTCTTC.

The chain uses TRBV30 and TRBJ1-5; D unresolved. The V end lost 0 bases, the J end lost 0 bases, and 9 bases lay between the germline ends. This CDR3 is 15 amino acids long. From germline, CDR1 is GTSNPN and CDR2 SVGIG (reference sequence). In nucleotides, the CDR3 is TGTGCCTGGAGTGTAAACGGTAATAGCAATCAGCCCCAGCATTTT. This sequence encodes CAWSVNGNSNQPQHF. The variable domain in full, completed from reference TRBV30 and TRBJ1-5, reads SQTIHQWPATLVQPVGSPLSLECTVEGTSNPNLYWYRQAAGRGLQLLFYSVGIGQISSEVPQNLSASRPQDRQFILSSKKLLLSDSGFYLCAWSVNGNSNQPQHFGDGTRLSIL.

Only a few counts were recorded for this clone. The CDR3 loop is CASTPGSRGTDTQYF. The CDR3 DNA sequence: TGTGCCAGCACCCCTGGAAGTAGGGGGACAGATACGCAGTATTTT. This sequence joins TRBV6-5 and TRBJ2-3; D possibly corresponds to TRBD1 (6 bases). With 7 bases removed from V and 3 bases from J, the gap between germline ends came to 17 bases. Germline lookup yields CDR1 MNHEY and CDR2 SVGAGI. This CDR3 region has 15 residues.

This clone was counted a few times. DNA of the CDR3: TGCGCCAGCAAATCGAGGGACACCATATATTTT. Amino acids: CASKSRDTIYF. This chain uses TRBV4-1 with TRBJ1-3; D is uncertain. The CDR3 is made up of 11 amino acids. The V end was cut by 7 bases, the J end by 8 bases, with 9 bases between. Germline V gene lookup returns CDR1 MGHRA and CDR2 YSYEKL.

This clone was found a few times. The V call is TRBV28, the J call TRBJ2-7; maybe TRBD1 (6 bases). The CDR3 runs to 14 residues. The germline V gene encodes CDR1 MDHEN and CDR2 SYDVKM. The germline V and J ends were trimmed by 6 bases and 4 bases, with 16 bases remaining between them. The CDR3 DNA reads as TGTGCCAGCAGCCCCGGGACAACCGGGTACGAGCAGTACTTC. Translating it yields CASSPGTTGYEQYF.

The chain couples TRBV7-2 to TRBJ2-1; D perhaps matches TRBD1 (5 bases). The V and J ends lost 7 bases and 6 bases respectively, with 13 bases between them. Germline CDR1 and CDR2: SGHTA and FQGNSA. CDR3 length: 13 amino acids. CDR3 nucleotide sequence: TGTGCCAGCAACCCGCGACAGCTCAATGAGCAGTTCTTC. Protein: CASNPRQLNEQFF.

V usage is TRBV18 and J usage is TRBJ1-2; 9 nucleotides align to TRBD1. CDR3 length: 16 amino acids. Trimming removed 6 bases from V and 6 bases from J; junction bases left unmatched: 14. Germline CDR1 and CDR2: KGHSH and LQKENI. This CDR3 reads CASSPGQGNDIDGYTF. The CDR3 bases are TGTGCCAGCTCGCCGGGACAGGGTAACGATATTGATGGCTACACCTTC.

The chain links TRBV6-1 to TRBJ2-1; unclear D gene. Germline V gene sequence: CDR1 MNHNS, CDR2 SASEGT. The CDR3 totals 12 residues. V was pared by 7 bases and J by 2 bases, with 6 bases between. In DNA form, the CDR3 reads TGTGCCAGCAACCTAGCCTACAATGAGCAGTTCTTC. Translating it yields CASNLAYNEQFF.

This clone was observed a handful of times. The chain is built from TRBV6-1 and TRBJ2-6, with D uncertain. The length of the CDR3 is 15 residues. V was cut by 1 base and J by 0 bases, with 4 bases left in between. Germline V lookup: CDR1 MNHNS, CDR2 SASEGT. The CDR3: CASSEDLSGANVLTF. In nucleotides, the CDR3 is TGTGCCAGCAGTGAAGATCTCTCTGGGGCCAACGTCCTGACTTTC.

The chain links TRBV19 to TRBJ2-1; D remains ambiguous. Germline-derived CDR1 and CDR2 are LNHDA and SQIVND (reference sequence). V lost 5 bases and J lost 3, with 8 bases in between. CDR3 length equals 13 residues. The CDR3 sequence is CASSQTFYNEQFF. CDR3 sequence (DNA): TGTGCCAGTAGTCAAACATTCTACAATGAGCAGTTCTTC.

This clone was detected only a few times. The chain employs TRBV5-1 and TRBJ2-2, with unresolved D. V lost 0 bases and J 6 bases, leaving 6 bases between the germline ends. The CDR3 loop spans 13 amino acids. CDR1 and CDR2 from the germline V gene are SGHRS and YFSETQ. This CDR3 reads CASSLAPAGELFF. Here the CDR3 DNA reads TGCGCCAGCAGCTTGGCCCCGGCCGGGGAGCTGTTTTTT.

This clone turned up a few times. The chain combines TRBV7-6 with TRBJ1-1; possibly TRBD1 for D (5 bases). V was shortened by 3 bases and J by 4 bases, with 12 bases between the two germline ends. The CDR3 is made up of 14 amino acids. Germline loops: CDR1 SGHVS, CDR2 FNYEAQ. This CDR3 is CASSFPGLGTEAFF. The CDR3 DNA is TGTGCCAGCAGCTTCCCAGGGCTTGGCACTGAAGCTTTCTTT.

The CDR3 nucleotides read TGTGCCAGCAGGACTGTAGGCTACGAGCAGTACTTC. It encodes CASRTVGYEQYF. The genes are TRBV2 and TRBJ2-7; no reliable D call. The CDR3 consists of 12 residues. Germline CDR1 reads SNHLY; CDR2 reads FYNNEI. Trimming left V 6 bases short and J 3 bases short, with 9 bases between.

This chain uses TRBV7-3 with TRBJ2-1; 10 bases are shared with TRBD2. J lost 1 base, V lost 3 bases, and 6 bases had no gene match. CDR3 length: 17 residues. Per the germline V gene, CDR1 is SGHTA and CDR2 is FQGTGA. The CDR3 nucleotides read TGTGCCAGCAGCTTTCGGTCTAGCGGGGGATCCTACAATGAGCAGTTCTTC. Translated, it gives CASSFRSSGGSYNEQFF.

V usage is TRBV28 and J usage is TRBJ2-7; D might be TRBD2 (6 bases). Trimming removed 6 bases from V and 0 bases from J, with 12 bases in between. The CDR3 spans 14 residues. Germline V gene sequence: CDR1 MDHEN, CDR2 SYDVKM. CDR3 in amino acids: CASSPLATSYEQYF. Written as DNA, the CDR3 is TGTGCCAGCAGCCCTCTAGCGACCTCCTACGAGCAGTACTTC. Complete variable domain (other parts from reference TRBV28 and TRBJ2-7): DVKVTQSSRYLVKRTGEKVFLECVQDMDHENMFWYRQDPGLGLRLIYFSYDVKMKEKGDIPEGYSVSREKKERFSLILESASTNQTSMYLCASSPLATSYEQYFGPGTRLTVT.

This sequence joins TRBV5-6 and TRBJ2-3; D unclear. This CDR3 contains 14 residues. V gave up 2 bases and J gave up 0 bases, with 7 bases separating them. In germline, CDR1 is SGHDT, CDR2 YYEEEE. The CDR3 DNA sequence: TGTGCCAGCAGCTTCCTAACTAGCACAGATACGCAGTATTTT. As protein: CASSFLTSTDTQYF. The full variable domain, rest sourced from reference TRBV5-6 and TRBJ2-3, is DAGVTQSPTHLIKTRGQQVTLRCSPKSGHDTVSWYQQALGQGPQFIFQYYEEEERQRGNFPDRFSGHQFPNYSSELNVNALLLGDSALYLCASSFLTSTDTQYFGPGTRLTVL.

The gene calls are TRBV6-1 and TRBJ2-7; perhaps TRBD1 as D (6 bases). CDR3 length: 13 amino acids. The V and J ends lost 2 bases and 4 bases respectively, with 9 bases between them. From germline, CDR1 is MNHNS and CDR2 SASEGT. CDR3 bases: TGTGCCAGCAGTGAATTACAGGGTTACGAGCAGTACTTC. Protein: CASSELQGYEQYF.

V and J are TRBV18 and TRBJ1-1; D is undetermined. There are 15 residues in the CDR3. Per germline, CDR1 KGHSH and CDR2 LQKENI. Deletions cut 0 bases from V and 0 bases from J, with 8 bases between. The CDR3 is CASSPPSLMNTEAFF. The CDR3 region has the DNA TGTGCCAGCTCACCACCGAGCCTTATGAACACTGAAGCTTTCTTT. The full variable domain, with the rest looked up from reference TRBV18 and TRBJ1-1, is NAGVMQNPRHLVRRRGQEARLRCSPMKGHSHVYWYRQLPEEGLKFMVYLQKENIIDESGMPKERFSAEFPKEGPSILRIQQVVRGDSAAYFCASSPPSLMNTEAFFGQGTRLTVV.

The V call is TRBV7-8, the J call TRBJ2-2; D unclear. CDR1 is SGHVS, CDR2 FQNEAQ, per germline. V was pared by 2 bases and J by 2 bases, with 6 bases between. The CDR3 is 14 amino acids. The CDR3 coding sequence is TGTGCCAGCAGCTTAATCCTAAACACCGGGGAGCTGTTTTTT. Protein product: CASSLILNTGELFF.

The chain combines TRBV6-1 with TRBJ1-1; unclear D gene. CDR1 and CDR2 from the germline V gene are MNHNS and SASEGT. The CDR3 runs 14 residues. V was clipped by 2 bases and J by 1 base, with 8 bases between them. The CDR3 reads CASSELVGNTEAFF. CDR3 DNA: TGTGCCAGCAGTGAACTAGTCGGGAACACTGAAGCTTTCTTT.

As regards this clone: A much more abundant neighbour one base away suggests this may be a read error. The chain links TRBV13 to TRBJ1-5, with D hard to call. The V and J ends lost 3 bases and 4 bases respectively, with 7 bases between them. CDR3 length: 13 residues. Per the germline V gene, CDR1 is PRHDT and CDR2 is FYEKMQ (reference sequence). The chain's CDR3 is CASSLGSNQPQHF. As DNA, the CDR3 is TGTGCCAGCAGCTTGGGCAGTAATCAGCCCCAGCATTTT.

This sequence joins TRBV14 and TRBJ2-7; TRBD2 might be the D (5 bases). Germline values: CDR1 SGHDN, CDR2 FVKESK. Between the trimmed V and J ends, which lost 1 base and 2 bases, there was a span of 15 bases. This CDR3 spans 16 amino acids. For the CDR3, the DNA is TGTGCCAGCAGCCAAGTTCCGCGAGGGTCGACCTACGAGCAGTACTTC. Amino acids: CASSQVPRGSTYEQYF.

The chain employs TRBV5-1 and TRBJ2-2; TRBD1 matches 7 bases. Unmatched junction bases numbered 9, after V lost 2 bases and J lost 2 bases. This CDR3 contains 17 residues. From germline, CDR1 is SGHRS and CDR2 YFSETQ. DNA for the CDR3: TGCGCCAGCAGCTTCGCCGGGACAGCAATTAACACCGGGGAGCTGTTTTTT. Translating gives CASSFAGTAINTGELFF.

This chain connects TRBV6-5 to TRBJ2-7; possible D gene TRBD2, 5 bases. V was pared by 0 bases and J by 4 bases, with 13 bases between. The germline gives CDR1 MNHEY, CDR2 SVGAGI. This CDR3 is built from 15 residues. The CDR3 here is CASSYSSREGYEQYF. The CDR3 nucleotides read TGTGCCAGCAGTTACTCGTCTCGGGAAGGATACGAGCAGTACTTC.